These 8 T cell receptor beta chains originate from one sample sequenced in a study of OX40 agonist ivuxolimab in advanced cancers. Libraries were prepared by immunoSEQ multiplex PCR; TCRdb keeps only in-frame clonotypes and omits some of them. The sample holds tens of thousands of clones; around 87% are singletons and the top ten take approximately 14%. The sample was CD4+ or CD8+ T cells sorted from blood, taken in a trial of the OX40 agonist ivuxolimab. The receptors here all came from an adult with an advanced solid tumor such as melanoma, head and neck, liver or kidney cancer.

A single count supports this clone. V is TRBV6-4 and J is TRBJ1-1; 11 bases fit TRBD1. The CDR3 covers 13 residues. Germline-derived CDR1 and CDR2 are MRHNA and SNTAGT. V lost 4 bases and J lost 8; bases outside the gene matches: 3. This CDR3 reads CASSGTGGREAFF. CDR3 DNA sequence: TGTGCCAGCAGTGGGACAGGGGGCAGGGAAGCTTTCTTT.

In DNA form, the CDR3 reads TGTGCCAGCAGAGGGGGCGAGAGCAATCAGCCCCAGCATTTT. Translation: CASRGGESNQPQHF. The chain joins TRBV7-9 to TRBJ1-5; 7 nucleotides agree with TRBD1. The CDR3 is made up of 14 amino acids. CDR1 is SEHNR and CDR2 is FQNEAQ in the germline V gene (reference sequence). V lost 6 bases, J lost 1 base, and 3 bases stayed unmatched.

J is TRBJ1-4 and V is TRBV9, with a possible D match to TRBD1 (6 bases). CDR1 SGDLS and CDR2 YYNGEE come from the germline V gene. The CDR3 consists of 16 residues. Trimming shortened V by 4 bases and J by 6 bases, and 19 bases separated the two germline ends. CDR3 sequence (DNA): TGTGCCAGCAGCCTCCGTGTGGACAGAGTGGATGAAAAACTGTTTTTT. Its protein product is CASSLRVDRVDEKLFF.

This clone was found once. This chain links TRBV11-1 with TRBJ2-5; D is perhaps TRBD2 (6 bases). This CDR3 region has 15 residues. V lost 8 bases, J lost 4 bases, and 20 bases lay in between. The germline gives CDR1 SGHAT, CDR2 FQDESV (reference sequence). The CDR3 loop reads CASAGVGGETETQYF. The CDR3 nucleotides read TGTGCCAGCGCCGGGGTAGGAGGGGAGACAGAGACCCAGTACTTC.

This rearrangement joins TRBV13 to TRBJ2-7; 9 bases are a match to TRBD2. The CDR3 has 16 amino acids. V shed 3 bases and J 5 bases; nucleotides not matched to a gene: 11. CDR1 and CDR2 from the germline V gene are PRHDT and FYEKMQ (reference sequence). This CDR3 is CASSFTSGGTSNEQYF. The CDR3, as DNA: TGTGCCAGCAGCTTTACCAGCGGGGGGACTAGCAACGAGCAGTACTTC.

The chain carries TRBV7-7 and TRBJ2-7; no firm D call. The CDR3 is 13 amino acids. Per germline, CDR1 SSHAT and CDR2 FNYEAQ (reference sequence). Trimming left V 5 bases short and J 4 bases short, with 12 bases between. The CDR3 region is CASSPEVGYEQYF. CDR3 sequence (DNA): TGTGCCAGCAGCCCCGAGGTTGGTTACGAGCAGTACTTC.

V gene TRBV19 combines with J gene TRBJ1-2; unclear D gene. This CDR3 has 14 amino acids. Looked up from germline, CDR1 is LNHDA and CDR2 is SQIVND (reference sequence). Trimming removed 0 bases from V and 8 bases from J, with 13 bases in between. As DNA, the CDR3 is TGTGCCAGTAGTATAGATCTGGAGGGTAGCGGCTACACCTTC. This encodes CASSIDLEGSGYTF.

The chain joins TRBV27 to TRBJ2-1; the match to TRBD2 covers 9 bases. The germline V gene has CDR1 MNHEY and CDR2 SMNVEV (reference sequence). This CDR3 has 14 residues. The CDR3 protein is CANHSGSVGNEQFF. The CDR3 nucleotides are TGTGCGAATCATAGCGGGAGCGTCGGGAATGAGCAGTTCTTC.